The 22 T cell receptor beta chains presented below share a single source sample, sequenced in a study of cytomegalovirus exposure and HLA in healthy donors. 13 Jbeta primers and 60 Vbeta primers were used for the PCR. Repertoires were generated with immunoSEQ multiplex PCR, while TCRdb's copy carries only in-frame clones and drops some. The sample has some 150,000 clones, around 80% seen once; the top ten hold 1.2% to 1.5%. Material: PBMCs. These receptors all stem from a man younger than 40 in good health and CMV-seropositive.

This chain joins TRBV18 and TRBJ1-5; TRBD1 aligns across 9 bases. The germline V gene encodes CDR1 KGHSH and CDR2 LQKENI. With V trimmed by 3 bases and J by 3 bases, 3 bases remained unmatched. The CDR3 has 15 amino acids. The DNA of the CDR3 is TGTGCCAGCTCACCGGACAGGGGCGACAATCAGCCCCAGCATTTT. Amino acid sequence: CASSPDRGDNQPQHF.

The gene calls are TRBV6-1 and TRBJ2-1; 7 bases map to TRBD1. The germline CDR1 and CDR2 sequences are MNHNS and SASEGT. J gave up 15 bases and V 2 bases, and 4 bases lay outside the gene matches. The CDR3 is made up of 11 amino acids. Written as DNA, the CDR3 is TGTGCCAGCAGTGAATGGACAGGACTGTTCTTC. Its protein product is CASSEWTGLFF.

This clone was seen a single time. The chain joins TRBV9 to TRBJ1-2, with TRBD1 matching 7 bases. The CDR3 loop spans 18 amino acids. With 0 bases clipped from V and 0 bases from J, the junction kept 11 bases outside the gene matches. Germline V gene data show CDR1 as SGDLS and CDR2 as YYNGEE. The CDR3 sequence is CASSVEDRTKTTNYGYTF. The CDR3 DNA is TGTGCCAGCAGCGTAGAGGACAGGACTAAAACCACTAACTATGGCTACACCTTC.

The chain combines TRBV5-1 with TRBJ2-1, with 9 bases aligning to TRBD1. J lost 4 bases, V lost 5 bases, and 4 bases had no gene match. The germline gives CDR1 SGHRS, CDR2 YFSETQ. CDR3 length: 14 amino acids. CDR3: CASRRTGAYNEQFF. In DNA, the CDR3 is TGCGCCAGCAGAAGGACAGGGGCATACAATGAGCAGTTCTTC.

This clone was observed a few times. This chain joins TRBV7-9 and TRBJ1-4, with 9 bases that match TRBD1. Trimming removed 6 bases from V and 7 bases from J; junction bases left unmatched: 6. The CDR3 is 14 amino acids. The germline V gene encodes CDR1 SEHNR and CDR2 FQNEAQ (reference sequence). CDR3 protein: CASSKQGAFEKLFF. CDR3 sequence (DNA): TGTGCCAGCAGTAAACAGGGGGCGTTTGAAAAACTGTTTTTT. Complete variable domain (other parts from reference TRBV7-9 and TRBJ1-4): DTGVSQNPRHKITKRGQNVTFRCDPISEHNRLYWYRQTLGQGPEFLTYFQNEAQLEKSRLLSDRFSAERPKGSFSTLEIQRTEQGDSAMYLCASSKQGAFEKLFFGSGTQLSVL.

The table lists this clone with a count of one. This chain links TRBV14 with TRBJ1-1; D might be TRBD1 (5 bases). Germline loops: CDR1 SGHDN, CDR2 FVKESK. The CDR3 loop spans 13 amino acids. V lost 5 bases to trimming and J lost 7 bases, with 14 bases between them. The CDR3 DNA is TGTGCCAGCAGCTGGAGCCAGGGCGGTGAAGCTTTCTTT. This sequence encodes CASSWSQGGEAFF.

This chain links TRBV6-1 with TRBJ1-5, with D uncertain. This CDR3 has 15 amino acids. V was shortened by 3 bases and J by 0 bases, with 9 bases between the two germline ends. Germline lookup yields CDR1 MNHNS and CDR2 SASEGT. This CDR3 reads CASSDELNSNQPQHF. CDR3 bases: TGTGCCAGCAGTGATGAGTTGAATAGCAATCAGCCCCAGCATTTT.

Here the CDR3 reads CASSLDGSAITYNEQFF. The CDR3 DNA reads as TGTGCCAGCAGCTTAGATGGTAGCGCGATTACCTACAATGAGCAGTTCTTC. The chain recombines TRBV11-3 with TRBJ2-1, with TRBD2 as a possible D gene (5 bases). V was cut by 0 bases and J by 2 bases, with 14 bases left in between. The CDR3 has 17 residues. Germline-derived CDR1 and CDR2 are SGHNT and YENEEA.

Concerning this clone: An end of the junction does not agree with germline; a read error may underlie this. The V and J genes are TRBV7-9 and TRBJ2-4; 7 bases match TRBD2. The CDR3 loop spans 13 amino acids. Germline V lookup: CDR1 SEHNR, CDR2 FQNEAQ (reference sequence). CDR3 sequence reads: CSSADPRGDIQYF. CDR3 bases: TGTTCCAGCGCGGACCCCCGGGGGGACATTCAGTACTTC.

In DNA form, the CDR3 reads TGCGCCAGCAGCTTTTCAGGCGCTTATAATTCACCCCTCCACTTT. Translated: CASSFSGAYNSPLHF. This sequence joins TRBV5-1 and TRBJ1-6; D ambiguous. Germline CDR1 and CDR2: SGHRS and YFSETQ. V was cut by 2 bases and J by 4 bases, with 10 bases left in between. The CDR3 is made up of 15 amino acids.

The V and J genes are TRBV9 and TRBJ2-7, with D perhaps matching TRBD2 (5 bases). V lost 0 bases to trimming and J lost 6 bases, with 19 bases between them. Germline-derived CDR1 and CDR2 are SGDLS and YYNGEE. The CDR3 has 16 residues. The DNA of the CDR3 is TGTGCCAGCAGCGTAGAATCGGGTAATATCGGGGTCGAGCAGTACTTC. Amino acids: CASSVESGNIGVEQYF.

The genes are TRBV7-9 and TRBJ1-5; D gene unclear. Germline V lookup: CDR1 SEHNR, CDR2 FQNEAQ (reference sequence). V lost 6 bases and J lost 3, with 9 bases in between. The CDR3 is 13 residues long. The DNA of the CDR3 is TGTGCCAGCAGTATGACACTCAATCAGCCCCAGCATTTT. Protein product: CASSMTLNQPQHF.

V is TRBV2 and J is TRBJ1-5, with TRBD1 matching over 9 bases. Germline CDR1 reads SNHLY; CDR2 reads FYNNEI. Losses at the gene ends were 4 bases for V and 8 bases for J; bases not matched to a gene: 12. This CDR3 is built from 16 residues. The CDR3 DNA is TGTGCCAGCAGTGGCGGGACAGGGAGGGGGGGGAAGCCCCAGCATTTT. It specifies CASSGGTGRGGKPQHF.

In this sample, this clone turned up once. CDR3: CASMLEGPNTGELFF. In DNA form, the CDR3 reads TGTGCCAGCATGCTAGAAGGTCCGAACACCGGGGAGCTGTTTTTT. The chain uses TRBV27 and TRBJ2-2; D is uncertain. The CDR3 has 15 residues. Germline-derived CDR1 and CDR2 are MNHEY and SMNVEV (reference sequence). V lost 7 bases and J 0 bases, leaving 12 bases between the germline ends.

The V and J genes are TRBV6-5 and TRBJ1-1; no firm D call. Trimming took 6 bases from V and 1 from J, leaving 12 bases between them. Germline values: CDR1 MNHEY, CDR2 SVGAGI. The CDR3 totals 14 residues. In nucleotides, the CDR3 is TGTGCCAGCAGCCGAGAGGGCCCGAACACTGAAGCTTTCTTT. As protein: CASSREGPNTEAFF.

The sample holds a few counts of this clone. Here the CDR3 DNA reads TGCGCCAGCAGCCAAGTGGGCCCATGGGTCGATGGCTACACCTTC. Protein product: CASSQVGPWVDGYTF. The chain couples TRBV4-1 to TRBJ1-2; D gene unclear. The CDR3 is 15 residues long. The germline V gene encodes CDR1 MGHRA and CDR2 YSYEKL. Trimming took 1 base from V and 6 from J, leaving 15 bases between them.

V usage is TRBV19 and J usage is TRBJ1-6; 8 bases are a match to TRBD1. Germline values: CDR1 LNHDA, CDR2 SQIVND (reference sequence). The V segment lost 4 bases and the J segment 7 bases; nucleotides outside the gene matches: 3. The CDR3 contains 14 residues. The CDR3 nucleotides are TGTGCCAGTAGTAGGACAGGGACGAATTCACCCCTCCACTTT. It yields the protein CASSRTGTNSPLHF.

The CDR3 DNA reads TGTGCCAGCAGTTACAGTGACAGGGGGTCTTCCTACGAGCAGTACTTC. Its translation: CASSYSDRGSSYEQYF. The chain couples TRBV6-6 to TRBJ2-7; 9 bases line up with TRBD1. There are 16 residues in the CDR3. In germline, CDR1 is MNHNY, CDR2 SVGAGI (reference sequence). Trimming took 2 bases from V and 1 from J; bases not matched to a gene: 6.

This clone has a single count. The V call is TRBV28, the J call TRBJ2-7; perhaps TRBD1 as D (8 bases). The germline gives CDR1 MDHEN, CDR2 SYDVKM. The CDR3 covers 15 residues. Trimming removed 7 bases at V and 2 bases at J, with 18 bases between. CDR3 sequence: CASIMGGTGAYEQYF. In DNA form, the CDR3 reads TGTGCCAGCATCATGGGGGGGACAGGTGCCTACGAGCAGTACTTC. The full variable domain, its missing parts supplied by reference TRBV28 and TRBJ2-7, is DVKVTQSSRYLVKRTGEKVFLECVQDMDHENMFWYRQDPGLGLRLIYFSYDVKMKEKGDIPEGYSVSREKKERFSLILESASTNQTSMYLCASIMGGTGAYEQYFGPGTRLTVT.

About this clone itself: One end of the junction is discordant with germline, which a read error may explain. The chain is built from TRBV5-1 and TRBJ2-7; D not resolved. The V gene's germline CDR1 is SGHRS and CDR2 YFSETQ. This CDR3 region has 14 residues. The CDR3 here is CTSSLGSLENEQYF. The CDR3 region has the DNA TGCACCAGCAGCTTGGGGTCCCTTGAGAACGAGCAGTACTTC.

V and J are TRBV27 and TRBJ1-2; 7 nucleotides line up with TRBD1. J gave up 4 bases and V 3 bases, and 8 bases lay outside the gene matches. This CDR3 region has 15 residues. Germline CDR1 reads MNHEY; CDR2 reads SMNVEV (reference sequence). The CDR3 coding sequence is TGTGCCAGCAGTTTTGGACAGGATGATATCTATGGCTACACCTTC. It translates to CASSFGQDDIYGYTF.

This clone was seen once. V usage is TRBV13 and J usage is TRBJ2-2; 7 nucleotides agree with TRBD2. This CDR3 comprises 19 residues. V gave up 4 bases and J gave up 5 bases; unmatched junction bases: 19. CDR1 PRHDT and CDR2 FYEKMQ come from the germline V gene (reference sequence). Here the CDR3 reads CASSSPWGLAVEETGELFF. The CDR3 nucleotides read TGTGCCAGCAGCTCCCCCTGGGGCCTAGCGGTAGAAGAGACCGGGGAGCTGTTTTTT.